Listed below are T cell receptor beta chains from one sample, sequenced in a study of CD8+ T cells in alopecia areata. Clones were sequenced by immunoSEQ multiplex PCR, and TCRdb holds only the in-frame ones, with some missing. The sample has about 180,000 clones; approximately 55% are singletons. The specimen was CD8+ T cells sorted from blood, collected at week 24, from a patient treated with tofacitinib. These receptors were collected from a human donor with alopecia areata. The CDR3 runs from the conserved cysteine through the conserved F or W. The order of the fields is J gene, clone size, D gene, V gene, CDR3 DNA, CDR3 protein. The D gene is left open where the match is weak. A clone size is listed for some rows: how often the clone was seen (once, few, many), or a class if it is expanded.

J gene: TRBJ1-1
clone size: once
D gene: .
V gene: TRBV9
CDR3 DNA: TGTGCCAGCAGGATGGAGCCTGAAGCTTTCTTT
CDR3 protein: CASRMEPEAFF

J gene: TRBJ2-7
clone size: few
D gene: .
V gene: TRBV7-2
CDR3 DNA: TGTGCCAGCAGCTTAGGAAACACCTACGAGCAGTACTTC
CDR3 protein: CASSLGNTYEQYF

J gene: TRBJ2-5
clone size: .
D gene: TRBD2
V gene: TRBV7-6
CDR3 DNA: TGTGCCAGCAGCTTAGCGGGAGGGGAGACCCAGTACTTC
CDR3 protein: CASSLAGGETQYF

J gene: TRBJ1-4
clone size: few
D gene: .
V gene: TRBV10-3
CDR3 DNA: TGTGCCATCAGTGAATCGGTTTCTGAAAAACTGTTTTTT
CDR3 protein: CAISESVSEKLFF

J gene: TRBJ2-1
clone size: .
D gene: TRBD1
V gene: TRBV29-1
CDR3 DNA: TGCAGCGTAACAGCCCGGGACAGGGCAGTCAATGAGCAGTTCTTC
CDR3 protein: CSVTARDRAVNEQFF

J gene: TRBJ1-5
clone size: .
D gene: .
V gene: TRBV25-1
CDR3 DNA: TGTGCCAGCAGTGAAGGAGGGGGCAATCAGCCCCAGCATTTT
CDR3 protein: CASSEGGGNQPQHF

J gene: TRBJ1-2
clone size: .
D gene: TRBD1
V gene: TRBV9
CDR3 DNA: TGTGCCAGCAGCCTAGATACAACAGGGGGCAACTATGGCTACACCTTC
CDR3 protein: CASSLDTTGGNYGYTF

J gene: TRBJ2-3
clone size: .
D gene: .
V gene: TRBV30
CDR3 DNA: TGTGCCTGGAATGAGGGGTTGGGGGACACAGATACGCAGTATTTT
CDR3 protein: CAWNEGLGDTDTQYF

J gene: TRBJ2-1
clone size: .
D gene: TRBD1
V gene: TRBV9
CDR3 DNA: TGTGCCAGCAGCGCAGCGGGGACAGGGGGTTACGATGAGCAGTTCTTC
CDR3 protein: CASSAAGTGGYDEQFF

J gene: TRBJ2-1
clone size: few
D gene: .
V gene: TRBV11-1
CDR3 DNA: TGTGCCAGCAGCTTACCCCCGCTAGGCTACAATGAGCAGTTCTTC
CDR3 protein: CASSLPPLGYNEQFF

J gene: TRBJ1-5
clone size: .
D gene: TRBD1
V gene: TRBV27
CDR3 DNA: TGTGCCAGCAGTCTCGGGACAGGCAATCAGCCCCAGCATTTT
CDR3 protein: CASSLGTGNQPQHF

J gene: TRBJ2-1
clone size: .
D gene: .
V gene: TRBV15
CDR3 DNA: TGTGCCACCAGCAGAGATTTAGGGAACAATGAGCAGTTCTTC
CDR3 protein: CATSRDLGNNEQFF

J gene: TRBJ1-2
clone size: once
D gene: .
V gene: TRBV6-1
CDR3 DNA: TGTGCCAGCAGTGAGCTAGTCGGGGACACGAGGGACTATGGCTACACCTTC
CDR3 protein: CASSELVGDTRDYGYTF

J gene: TRBJ2-7
clone size: few
D gene: TRBD1
V gene: TRBV29-1
CDR3 DNA: TGCAGCGTTCCAGACAGGGAGACTTACGAGCAGTACTTC
CDR3 protein: CSVPDRETYEQYF

J gene: TRBJ2-3
clone size: .
D gene: TRBD2
V gene: TRBV2
CDR3 DNA: TGTGCGACACACGAGGGGCGGGGGGCCGGAGATACGCAGTATTTT
CDR3 protein: CATHEGRGAGDTQYF

J gene: TRBJ2-1
clone size: .
D gene: .
V gene: TRBV30
CDR3 DNA: TGTGCCTGGAGTGTACTTAGAAATGAGCAGTTCTTC
CDR3 protein: CAWSVLRNEQFF

J gene: TRBJ2-7
clone size: .
D gene: TRBD1
V gene: TRBV12-5
CDR3 DNA: TGTGCTAGTGGTTTTCAGACAGGGGGCCTCTACGAGCAGTACTTC
CDR3 protein: CASGFQTGGLYEQYF

J gene: TRBJ1-1
clone size: few
D gene: .
V gene: TRBV4-3
CDR3 DNA: TGCGCCAGCAGCCAAGATGGTGGGGGGACTGAAGCTTTCTTT
CDR3 protein: CASSQDGGGTEAFF

J gene: TRBJ2-7
clone size: .
D gene: .
V gene: TRBV9
CDR3 DNA: TGTGCCAGCAGCGTAGGTTGGCAGGGCTACGAGCAGTACTTC
CDR3 protein: CASSVGWQGYEQYF

J gene: TRBJ2-2
clone size: .
D gene: .
V gene: TRBV7-9
CDR3 DNA: TGTGCCAGCAGCTTAGGACGGGAGCTGTTTTTT
CDR3 protein: CASSLGRELFF

J gene: TRBJ2-7
clone size: .
D gene: .
V gene: TRBV7-8
CDR3 DNA: TGTGCCAGCAGCTTAGTTGCAGGAGAGGACGAGCAGTACTTC
CDR3 protein: CASSLVAGEDEQYF

J gene: TRBJ2-1
clone size: .
D gene: .
V gene: TRBV19
CDR3 DNA: TGTGCCAGTAGGTCCCCTAGCTCCTACAATGAGCAGTTCTTC
CDR3 protein: CASRSPSSYNEQFF

J gene: TRBJ1-2
clone size: .
D gene: TRBD1
V gene: TRBV6-1
CDR3 DNA: TGTGCCAGCAGACCTCCAGACAGGGGCCGCGGCGGCTACACCTTC
CDR3 protein: CASRPPDRGRGGYTF